Included here is one T cell receptor (beta chain) sequence, with context. The target antigen is unknown. Approximately 40,000 genome equivalents of blood DNA were amplified for TRB. This specimen comes from a study of T cell clusters in autoimmune cytopenias. Broader study findings: The cluster-lack signature was not seen for secondary cytopenia versus chronic lymphocytic leukemia.

The CDR3 has 12 residues. CDR1 is MNHEY, CDR2 SVGAGI, per germline. TRB was amplified by touch-down multiplex PCR, primer pools A and B combined. TCRdb reanalyzed the multiplex PCR reads and collapses them to one entry per CDR3 protein, without DNA. The sample data list some 8,400 distinct CDR3 sequences. This TCR came from a human donor with an autoimmune cytopenia or autoimmune hepatitis (not recorded which). The V gene is TRBV6-5, the J gene TRBJ2-3. Sequencing was performed on peripheral blood. This CDR3 is CASSPTTDTQYF.